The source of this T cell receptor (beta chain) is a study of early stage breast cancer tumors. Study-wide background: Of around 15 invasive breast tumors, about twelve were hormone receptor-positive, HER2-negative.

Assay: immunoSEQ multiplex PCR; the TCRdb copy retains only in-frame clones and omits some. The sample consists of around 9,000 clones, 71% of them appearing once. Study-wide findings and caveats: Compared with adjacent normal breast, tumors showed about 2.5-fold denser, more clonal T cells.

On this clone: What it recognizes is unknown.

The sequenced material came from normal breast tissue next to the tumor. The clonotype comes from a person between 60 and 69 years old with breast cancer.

The CDR3 sequence is CASSRGYSSYEQYF. In DNA form, the CDR3 reads TGCGCCAGCAGTAGAGGGTACAGCTCCTACGAGCAGTACTTC. The rearrangement links TRBV5-1 to TRBJ2-7; perhaps TRBD2 as D (5 bases). CDR1 is SGHRS, CDR2 YFSETQ, per germline. CDR3 length equals 14 residues. The germline V and J ends were trimmed by 5 bases and 0 bases, with 12 bases remaining between them.